Detailed here is one TCR beta chain. The CDR3 totals 17 residues. Germline V gene lookup returns CDR1 SGHKS and CDR2 YYEKEE (reference sequence). V was pared by 5 bases and J by 4 bases, with 17 bases of the junction left unmatched. This sample is drawn from a study of blood T cell repertoires in COVID-19. In the study overall: The United States, Italy and Spain provided the acute and convalescent COVID-19 samples. T cells, B-cell-depleted T cells, or PBMCs supplied cDNA or gDNA.

Original analysis: Nucleated cell number was recorded as an estimate derived from reference gene primer amplification. Sequencing used immunoSEQ multiplex PCR; TCRdb keeps in-frame clones, though not all of them. V and J calls and clone size come straight from that table; D and trimming were deduced from the DNA. The sample lists approximately 210,000 clones, around 87% occurring once. This receptor was taken from a man aged 25 to 40 in a cohort exposed to, infected with or recovered from COVID-19 (not recorded which). What was sequenced was PBMCs or T cells enriched from blood (not recorded which). The V call is TRBV5-5, the J call TRBJ1-2; 7 bases are a match to TRBD1. The CDR3 loop is CASSSHLEGAASYGYTF. CDR3 nucleotide sequence: TGTGCCAGCAGTTCCCACCTGGAGGGGGCGGCCAGCTATGGCTACACCTTC.